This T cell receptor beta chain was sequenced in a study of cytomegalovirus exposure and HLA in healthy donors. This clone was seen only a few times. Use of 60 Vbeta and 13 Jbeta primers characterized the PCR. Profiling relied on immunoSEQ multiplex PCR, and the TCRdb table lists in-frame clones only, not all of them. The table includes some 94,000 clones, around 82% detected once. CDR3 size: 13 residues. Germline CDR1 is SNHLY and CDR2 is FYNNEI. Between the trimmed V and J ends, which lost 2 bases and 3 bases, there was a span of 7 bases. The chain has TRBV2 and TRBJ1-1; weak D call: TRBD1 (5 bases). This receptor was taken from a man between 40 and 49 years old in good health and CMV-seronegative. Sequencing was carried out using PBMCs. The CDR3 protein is CASSEYRHTEAFF. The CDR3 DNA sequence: TGTGCCAGCAGTGAATACAGGCACACTGAAGCTTTCTTT.